The 2 T cell receptor beta chains below come from one sample, sequenced in a study of cytomegalovirus exposure and HLA in healthy donors. Primers included in the PCR were 60 Vbeta and 13 Jbeta primers. The table came from immunoSEQ multiplex PCR; TCRdb's copy has only in-frame clones and leaves some out. The sample records under 150,000 clones, more than 60% being singletons. The source material was PBMCs. The receptor set was obtained from a woman aged 45 to 65 in good health and CMV-seropositive.

The table lists this clone with a count of one. The chain combines TRBV19 with TRBJ2-1, with D perhaps matching TRBD1 (5 bases). V lost 6 bases to trimming and J lost 5 bases, with 14 bases between them. The CDR3 has 14 residues. Germline CDR1 is LNHDA and CDR2 is SQIVND (reference sequence). The CDR3 spells CASSRVASNNEQFF. The DNA for the CDR3 is TGTGCCAGTAGCAGGGTAGCCTCTAACAATGAGCAGTTCTTC. The whole variable domain, filled in from reference TRBV19 and TRBJ2-1, reads DGGITQSPKYLFRKEGQNVTLSCEQNLNHDAMYWYRQDPGQGLRLIYYSQIVNDFQKGDIAEGYSVSREKKESFPLTVTSAQKNPTAFYLCASSRVASNNEQFFGPGTRLTVL.

CDR3: CAGSFNYGYTF. CDR3 in DNA: TGTGCCGGTAGTTTTAACTATGGCTACACCTTC. The J gene is TRBJ1-2, the V gene TRBV10-3; D uncertain. CDR1 ENHRY and CDR2 SYGVKD come from the germline V gene. There are 11 residues in the CDR3. V shed 11 bases and J shed 1 base, with 8 bases lying between them.